This T cell receptor (beta chain) was sequenced in a study of tumor and adjacent non-tumor tissue in lung cancer. Study overall: Samples averaged approximately 4.2 million productive TCRbeta reads each.

RNA was extracted from bulk tissue without any cell sorting. This CDR3 has 17 residues. The V end was cut by 5 bases, the J end by 4 bases, with 22 bases between. Germline CDR1 is SGHAT and CDR2 is FQNNGV. TCRbeta libraries were built with three rounds of nested PCR, modified from ARM-PCR. TCRdb reprocessed the multiplex PCR reads with MiXCR, giving one entry per CDR3 protein. Of about 80,000 distinct CDR3 sequences in the sample, 72% were seen once. V usage is TRBV11-2 and J usage is TRBJ2-3; D remains ambiguous. This clonotype was obtained from a woman between 40 and 55 years old with non-small cell lung cancer. Sequencing used lung tumor tissue. The CDR3 region is CASSLSVARDDSDTQYF. CDR3 sequence (DNA): TGTGCCAGCAGCCTGAGCGTGGCGCGAGATGACTCAGATACGCAGTATTTT. The full variable domain, with the rest looked up from reference TRBV11-2 and TRBJ2-3, is EAGVAQSPRYKIIEKRQSVAFWCNPISGHATLYWYQQILGQGPKLLIQFQNNGVVDDSQLPKDRFSAERLKGVDSTLKIQPAKLEDSAVYLCASSLSVARDDSDTQYFGPGTRLTVL.